This T cell receptor (beta chain) was captured by sequencing in a study of cytomegalovirus exposure and HLA in healthy donors. Whole-study findings and limits: Subsequent analysis showed first-cohort TCR clusters tending to co-occur in around 130 validation repertoires. Reported performance of the classifier showed diagnosis of cytomegalovirus status with high specificity and sensitivity. Most TCR sequences showed up rarely, but some public TCRs showed up in many donors.

This CDR3 is 14 amino acids long. The V and J ends lost 7 bases and 0 bases respectively, with 10 bases between them. CDR1 is LGHNT, CDR2 FRNRAP, per germline. To note about this clone: Its specificity is unknown.

Repertoires were generated with immunoSEQ multiplex PCR, while TCRdb's copy carries only in-frame clones and drops some. Of 150,000 to 200,000 clones listed, under 90% are singletons. The clonotype comes from a man aged 18 to 30 in good health and CMV-seropositive. The sample consisted of PBMCs. The rearrangement links TRBV12-5 to TRBJ1-3; a weak D match, TRBD1 (5 bases). CDR3 nucleotide sequence: TGTGCTAGTGCCAAGGACACCTCTGGAAACACCATATATTTT. Protein product: CASAKDTSGNTIYF.